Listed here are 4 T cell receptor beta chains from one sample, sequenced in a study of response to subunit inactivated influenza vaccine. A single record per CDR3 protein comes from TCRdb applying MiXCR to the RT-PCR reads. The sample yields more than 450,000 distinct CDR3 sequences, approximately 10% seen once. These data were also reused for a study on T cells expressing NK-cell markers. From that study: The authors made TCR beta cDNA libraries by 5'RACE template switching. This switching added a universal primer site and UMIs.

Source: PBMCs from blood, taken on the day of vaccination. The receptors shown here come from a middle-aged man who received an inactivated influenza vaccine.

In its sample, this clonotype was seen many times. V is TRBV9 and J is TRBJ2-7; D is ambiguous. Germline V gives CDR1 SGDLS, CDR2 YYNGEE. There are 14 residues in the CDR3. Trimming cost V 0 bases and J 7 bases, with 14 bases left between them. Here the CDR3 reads CASSVVAFGEEQYF. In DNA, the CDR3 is TGTGCCAGCAGCGTAGTTGCCTTCGGTGAGGAGCAGTACTTC. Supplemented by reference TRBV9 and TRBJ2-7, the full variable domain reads DSGVTQTPKHLITATGQRVTLRCSPRSGDLSVYWYQQSLDQGLQFLIQYYNGEERAKGNILERFSAQQFPDLHSELNLSSLELGDSALYFCASSVVAFGEEQYFGPGTRLTVT.

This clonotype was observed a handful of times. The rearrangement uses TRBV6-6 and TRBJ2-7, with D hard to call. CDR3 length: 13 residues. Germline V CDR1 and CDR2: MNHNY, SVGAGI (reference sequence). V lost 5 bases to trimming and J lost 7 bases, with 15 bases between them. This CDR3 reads CASSTDAMGEQYF. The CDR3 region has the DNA TGTGCCAGCAGTACGGATGCGATGGGGGAGCAGTACTTC.

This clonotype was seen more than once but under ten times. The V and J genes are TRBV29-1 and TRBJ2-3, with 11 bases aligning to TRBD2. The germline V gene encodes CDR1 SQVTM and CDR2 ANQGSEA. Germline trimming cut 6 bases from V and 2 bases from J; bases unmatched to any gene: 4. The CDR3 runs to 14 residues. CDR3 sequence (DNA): TGCAGCGTCCGACTAGCGGGGACCACAGATACGCAGTATTTT. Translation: CSVRLAGTTDTQYF.

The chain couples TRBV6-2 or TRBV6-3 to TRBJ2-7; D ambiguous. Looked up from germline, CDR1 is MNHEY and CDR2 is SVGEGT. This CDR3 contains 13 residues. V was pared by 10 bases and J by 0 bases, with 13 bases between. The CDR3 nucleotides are TGTGCCACAGAAGACTCCAACTCCTACGAGCAGTACTTC. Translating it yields CATEDSNSYEQYF.